This TCR beta chain was observed in a study of blood T cell repertoires in COVID-19. Overall study: The samples span acute and convalescent COVID-19 from the United States, Italy and Spain. PBMCs, B-cell-depleted T cells, or T cells provided the cDNA or gDNA that made up the material.

V lost 6 bases, J lost 3 bases, and 12 bases lay in between. The length of the CDR3 is 15 residues. Germline-derived CDR1 and CDR2 are MGHRA and YSYEKL. In the study's own analysis: The assay estimated nucleated cells by amplifying reference gene primers. TCRdb's copy holds only in-frame clones and misses some; the assay was immunoSEQ multiplex PCR. That table gives V, J and clone size, and the DNA gave D and trimming. The sample carries tens of thousands of clones, around nine tenths recorded once. This clone has just one count. This clonotype originated in a man aged 60 to 75 with acute or convalescent COVID-19. Sequencing used peripheral blood. V gene TRBV4-1 combines with J gene TRBJ2-6, with TRBD1 as a possible D gene (6 bases). As DNA, the CDR3 is TGCGCCAGCAGACAACAGGGTGGTGGGGCCAACGTCCTGACTTTC. Protein product: CASRQQGGGANVLTF.